The T cell receptor beta chain under discussion was sequenced for a study of response to subunit inactivated influenza vaccine. Per the germline V gene, CDR1 is SGDLS and CDR2 is YYNGEE. The CDR3 covers 13 residues. V gave up 4 bases and J gave up 4 bases, with 12 bases separating them. TCRdb passed the RT-PCR reads through MiXCR, listing each CDR3 protein once. The sample consists of hundreds of thousands of distinct CDR3 sequences, under 9% of them appearing once. Study observations and caveats: Seasonal influenza vaccination, on each occasion, was suggested by the authors to recruit few new T cells.

This clonotype has ten or more counts. The antigen is unknown. The sequenced sample was PBMCs from blood, obtained less than 30 months after vaccination. The chain couples TRBV9 to TRBJ2-7; D may be TRBD1 or TRBD2 (5 bases each). The clonotype comes from a man aged 45-69 years who received an inactivated influenza vaccine. CDR3 in amino acids: CASSPYGGYEQYF. The DNA for the CDR3 is TGTGCCAGCAGCCCCTATGGGGGATACGAGCAGTACTTC. The variable domain in full, with the rest retrieved from reference TRBV9 and TRBJ2-7, is DSGVTQTPKHLITATGQRVTLRCSPRSGDLSVYWYQQSLDQGLQFLIQYYNGEERAKGNILERFSAQQFPDLHSELNLSSLELGDSALYFCASSPYGGYEQYFGPGTRLTVT.